This entry lists 26 T cell receptor beta chains sequenced from one sample in a study of post-analysis software for immune sequencing data. Findings of the study overall: The five TRBV segments detected at higher frequency in patients than in controls included TRBV5-6, TRBV5-1 and TRBV20-1.

Prepared libraries of TCR beta cDNA carried unique molecular identifiers. A single record per CDR3 protein comes from TCRdb applying MiXCR to the PCR reads. The sample lists 350,000 to 500,000 distinct CDR3 sequences; approximately 39% were seen once. These receptors lack a known antigen. The source material was blood. Receptor source: a girl aged 2-10 years with multiple sclerosis.

This chain uses TRBV18 with TRBJ2-7; 7 bases align to TRBD1. The CDR3 is made up of 15 amino acids. Germline trimming cut 1 base from V and 4 bases from J; bases unmatched to any gene: 7. CDR1 and CDR2 (germline): KGHSH, LQKENI. CDR3 amino acids: CASSPRGSGGYEQYF. Here the CDR3 DNA reads TGTGCCAGCTCACCACGGGGGTCAGGGGGATACGAGCAGTACTTC.

The rearrangement uses TRBV6-6 and TRBJ1-5, with TRBD1 identical over 10 bases. The CDR3 totals 17 residues. The V and J ends lost 7 bases and 0 bases, in that order; junction bases with no gene match: 9. Germline CDR1 reads MNHNY; CDR2 reads SVGAGI (reference sequence). The CDR3 nucleotides read TGTGCCAGCACCGACAGGGGGCGGGGGTATAGCAATCAGCCCCAGCATTTT. This codes for CASTDRGRGYSNQPQHF.

This clonotype came up many times. The chain carries TRBV29-1 and TRBJ2-7; TRBD2 matches at 12 bases. This CDR3 is built from 15 residues. The ends lost 5 bases at V and 2 bases at J; junction bases unmatched: 7. In germline, CDR1 is SQVTM, CDR2 ANQGSEA. The CDR3 loop is CSVTSLAGGPYEQYF. The CDR3 DNA follows: TGCAGCGTTACATCCCTAGCGGGAGGGCCCTACGAGCAGTACTTC.

CDR3 in DNA: TGTGCCAGCAGTTACTCTTTCCTAGCGGGAGAGGAGGCTACGCAGTATTTT. Encoded protein: CASSYSFLAGEEATQYF. The J gene is TRBJ2-3, the V gene TRBV6-6; 10 nucleotides match TRBD2. Unmatched junction bases numbered 11, after V lost 0 bases and J lost 8 bases. The CDR3 sequence is 17 residues long. CDR1 is MNHNY, CDR2 SVGAGI, per germline (reference sequence).

In this sample, this clonotype turned up a few times. The chain couples TRBV28 to TRBJ2-7; 9 bases map to TRBD1. The V gene's germline CDR1 is MDHEN and CDR2 SYDVKM. The CDR3 covers 16 residues. V was pared by 5 bases and J by 2 bases, with 10 bases of the junction left unmatched. CDR3 sequence reads: CASSRLGTGQTYEQYF. CDR3 DNA: TGTGCCAGCAGTAGACTTGGGACAGGGCAGACCTACGAGCAGTACTTC.

This clonotype was counted between two and nine times. V usage is TRBV29-1 and J usage is TRBJ2-3; D possibly corresponds to TRBD1 (5 bases). V was cut by 3 bases and J by 1 base, with 11 bases left in between. The CDR3 sequence is 14 residues long. Germline V CDR1 and CDR2: SQVTM, ANQGSEA. CDR3 protein: CSVEGRVGTDTQYF. In DNA form, the CDR3 reads TGCAGCGTTGAGGGCAGGGTTGGCACAGATACGCAGTATTTT.

This clonotype turned up a few times. The rearrangement links TRBV9 to TRBJ2-5, with D maybe TRBD2 (5 bases). V dropped 3 bases and J dropped 0 bases, with 15 bases sitting between them. CDR3 length: 16 amino acids. CDR1 is SGDLS and CDR2 is YYNGEE in the germline V gene. Here the CDR3 reads CASSARDSMYQETQYF. DNA for the CDR3: TGTGCCAGCAGCGCCCGGGATTCGATGTACCAAGAGACCCAGTACTTC.

The chain carries TRBV4-3 and TRBJ1-1; no firm D call. Trimming left V 3 bases short and J 4 bases short, with 12 bases between. The germline V gene has CDR1 LGHNA and CDR2 YSLEER. CDR3 length: 14 residues. The CDR3 sequence: CASSQRAGVTEAFF. The CDR3 DNA reads as TGCGCCAGCAGCCAGCGGGCCGGTGTCACTGAAGCTTTCTTT.

The CDR3 DNA follows: TGCAGTGCGCCGAGGGACTTCTACGAGCAGTACTTC. Amino acids: CSAPRDFYEQYF. The chain carries TRBV20-1 and TRBJ2-7, with D perhaps matching TRBD2 (6 bases). The germline V and J ends were trimmed by 6 bases and 3 bases, with 12 bases remaining between them. The CDR3 contains 12 residues. CDR1 is DFQATT and CDR2 is SNEGSKA in the germline V gene (reference sequence).

The rearrangement uses TRBV9 and TRBJ2-1; 8 bases agree with TRBD2. The CDR3 sequence is 19 residues long. V shed 0 bases and J 9 bases; nucleotides not matched to a gene: 20. The V gene's germline CDR1 is SGDLS and CDR2 YYNGEE. The CDR3 region has the DNA TGTGCCAGCAGCGTAGCCCTAGGGGGGGCGGGAGGCCTCGGGGGTGAGCAGTTCTTC. The encoded protein is CASSVALGGAGGLGGEQFF.

This clonotype showed up just a few times. V is TRBV19 and J is TRBJ2-7, with D tentatively TRBD2 (6 bases). Trimming cost V 6 bases and J 3 bases, with 15 bases left between them. The CDR3 is 14 residues long. From germline, CDR1 is LNHDA and CDR2 SQIVND (reference sequence). The CDR3 protein is CASSSAGSLYEQYF. The CDR3 DNA reads TGTGCCAGTAGCTCGGCGGGGTCCCTCTACGAGCAGTACTTC.

This clonotype turned up a few times. V gene TRBV7-2 combines with J gene TRBJ1-4, with D unclear. The CDR3 spans 15 residues. From germline, CDR1 is SGHTA and CDR2 FQGNSA. Between the trimmed V and J ends, which lost 0 bases and 7 bases, there was a span of 12 bases. CDR3 residues: CASSLAGRSSEKLFF. CDR3 bases: TGTGCCAGCAGCTTAGCCGGTAGGAGTAGTGAAAAACTGTTTTTT.

This chain joins TRBV20-1 and TRBJ1-5; 7 positions agree with TRBD1. Unmatched junction bases numbered 5, after V lost 4 bases and J lost 5 bases. CDR3 length equals 13 residues. Germline V gene sequence: CDR1 DFQATT, CDR2 SNEGSKA (reference sequence). This CDR3 reads CSATGTADQPQHF. The DNA of the CDR3 is TGCAGTGCTACCGGGACAGCCGATCAGCCCCAGCATTTT.

V and J are TRBV12-3 or TRBV12-4 and TRBJ2-1, with 7 bases identical to TRBD2. The ends lost 3 bases at V and 2 bases at J; junction bases unmatched: 7. This CDR3 has 16 amino acids. The CDR3 nucleotides read TGTGCCAGCAGTTTGAGGCCTAGCGGAACCTACAATGAGCAGTTCTTC. It encodes CASSLRPSGTYNEQFF.

This clonotype was found many times. This chain joins TRBV5-1 and TRBJ2-7; TRBD1 matches at 7 bases. The CDR3 length is 15 residues. Germline trimming cut 2 bases from V and 5 bases from J; bases unmatched to any gene: 10. CDR1 SGHRS and CDR2 YFSETQ come from the germline V gene. The CDR3 region has the DNA TGCGCCAGCAGCTTCGGAGAGACAGGGTCTCACGAGCAGTACTTC. This encodes CASSFGETGSHEQYF.

This clonotype was detected once. V usage is TRBV7-2 and J usage is TRBJ1-6; possible D gene TRBD1, 5 bases. Germline V gene sequence: CDR1 SGHTA, CDR2 FQGNSA. V shed 8 bases and J shed 16 bases, with 24 bases lying between them. CDR3 length: 14 amino acids. CDR3 sequence reads: CASGRGTEGLALHF. The CDR3 DNA sequence: TGTGCCAGCGGCCGAGGGACGGAGGGATTGGCTCTCCACTTT.

This clonotype was detected only a few times. CDR3 sequence reads: CSARDRGTRFQYF. CDR3 bases: TGCAGTGCTAGGGACAGGGGGACTAGGTTCCAGTACTTC. The chain couples TRBV20-1 to TRBJ2-5; 10 bases align to TRBD1. Germline V gene sequence: CDR1 DFQATT, CDR2 SNEGSKA (reference sequence). After removal of 3 bases from V and 10 bases from J, the junction contained 8 bases not matched to a gene. The CDR3 has 13 amino acids.

J is TRBJ2-7 and V is TRBV6-5; D gene uncertain. V lost 4 bases to trimming and J lost 1 base, with 11 bases between them. In germline, CDR1 is MNHEY, CDR2 SVGAGI. This CDR3 has 14 residues. The CDR3 sequence: CASSFSEASYEQYF. As DNA, the CDR3 is TGTGCCAGCAGTTTTTCGGAAGCTTCCTACGAGCAGTACTTC.

A remark on this clonotype: Compared with germline, one end of the junction differs, possibly owing to a read error. The rearrangement links TRBV29-1 to TRBJ2-1; TRBD2 agrees at 7 bases. The CDR3 covers 14 residues. Per germline, CDR1 SQVTM and CDR2 ANQGSEA. CDR3: CSVGRRLAKDERFF. The CDR3 DNA reads as TGCAGCGTTGGGCGGAGACTAGCTAAGGATGAGCGGTTCTTC.

This clonotype has just one count. Its ends do not fully match the called genes, so a read error is possible. The genes are TRBV5-1 and TRBJ2-5; D is possibly TRBD1 (5 bases). The CDR3 runs to 15 residues. CDR1 is SGHRS and CDR2 is YFSETQ in the germline V gene. Written as DNA, the CDR3 is TGCGCCGGCAGCTTGGATCTGGCAGGGCCTGAGACCCAGTACTTC. Amino acids: CAGSLDLAGPETQYF.

In its sample, this clonotype was seen a few times. The chain carries TRBV27 and TRBJ1-1; D uncertain. The CDR3 consists of 13 residues. V lost 2 bases to trimming and J lost 3 bases, with 7 bases between them. Germline V gene sequence: CDR1 MNHEY, CDR2 SMNVEV (reference sequence). The DNA of the CDR3 is TGTGCCAGCAGTTTAAACGGGGACACTGAAGCTTTCTTT. It translates to CASSLNGDTEAFF.

The V call is TRBV29-1, the J call TRBJ1-2; possible D gene TRBD1, 6 bases. The V and J ends lost 1 base and 8 bases respectively, with 17 bases between them. This CDR3 contains 14 residues. CDR1 is SQVTM, CDR2 ANQGSEA, per germline. CDR3 nucleotide sequence: TGCAGCGTTGAAGTGACCGGGGGCGCCGGGGGCTACACCTTC. This gives the protein CSVEVTGGAGGYTF. Full variable domain (rest looked up from reference TRBV29-1 and TRBJ1-2): SAVISQKPSRDICQRGTSLTIQCQVDSQVTMMFWYRQQPGQSLTLIATANQGSEATYESGFVIDKFPISRPNLTFSTLTVSNMSPEDSSIYLCSVEVTGGAGGYTFGSGTRLTVV.

The chain has TRBV10-3 and TRBJ2-3; TRBD2 matches at 11 bases. The CDR3 runs to 16 residues. Trimming took 10 bases from V and 1 from J; bases not matched to a gene: 10. Germline-derived CDR1 and CDR2 are ENHRY and SYGVKD. The DNA of the CDR3 is TGTGCCACCGGGACTAGCGGATACTTGGGCACAGATACGCAGTATTTT. As protein: CATGTSGYLGTDTQYF.

This clonotype has only a few counts. V usage is TRBV28 and J usage is TRBJ2-3, with D unresolved. Trimming cost V 1 base and J 4 bases, with 6 bases left between them. The CDR3 is made up of 13 amino acids. CDR1 is MDHEN, CDR2 SYDVKM, per germline. CDR3 loop: CASSLSEADTQYF. The CDR3 coding sequence is TGTGCCAGCAGTTTATCCGAGGCAGATACGCAGTATTTT. Complete variable domain (other parts from reference TRBV28 and TRBJ2-3): DVKVTQSSRYLVKRTGEKVFLECVQDMDHENMFWYRQDPGLGLRLIYFSYDVKMKEKGDIPEGYSVSREKKERFSLILESASTNQTSMYLCASSLSEADTQYFGPGTRLTVL.

Remarks on this clonotype: The junction does not match germline at one end; this may be a read error. The chain carries TRBV25-1 and TRBJ2-7, with TRBD1 matching over 9 bases. The CDR3 totals 14 residues. Per germline, CDR1 MGHDK and CDR2 SYGVNS. CDR3 loop: CAGSELGQGGEQYF. As DNA, the CDR3 is TGTGCCGGCAGTGAATTGGGACAGGGTGGCGAGCAGTACTTC.

This rearrangement joins TRBV14 to TRBJ2-1; D possibly corresponds to TRBD2 (5 bases). The CDR3 covers 15 residues. Trimming left V 4 bases short and J 1 base short, with 11 bases between. Germline loops: CDR1 SGHDN, CDR2 FVKESK. The DNA for the CDR3 is TGTGCCAGCAGCCCCTCTAGCAATTCCTACAATGAGCAGTTCTTC. It encodes CASSPSSNSYNEQFF.